This TCR beta chain was observed in a study of cytomegalovirus exposure and HLA in healthy donors. V lost 3 bases to trimming and J lost 11 bases; unmatched junction nucleotides: 3. Per germline, CDR1 MDHEN and CDR2 SYDVKM. This CDR3 has 11 residues. Study results and limitations: For TCR beta chains, V- and J-gene trimming was later linked to a missense DCLRE1C variant.

PCR employed 60 Vbeta and 13 Jbeta primers. TCRdb's table, derived via immunoSEQ multiplex PCR, lists solely in-frame clones and lacks some. Of under 150,000 clones listed, approximately 9% are singletons. Concerning this clone itself: Its antigen is currently unknown.

This TCR was recovered from a male donor in good health and CMV-seronegative. The chain joins TRBV28 to TRBJ1-1; 7 bases map to TRBD1. Sequences were obtained from PBMCs. The CDR3 region is CASSLGQFAFF. CDR3 DNA: TGTGCCAGCAGTTTGGGACAGTTCGCTTTCTTT.